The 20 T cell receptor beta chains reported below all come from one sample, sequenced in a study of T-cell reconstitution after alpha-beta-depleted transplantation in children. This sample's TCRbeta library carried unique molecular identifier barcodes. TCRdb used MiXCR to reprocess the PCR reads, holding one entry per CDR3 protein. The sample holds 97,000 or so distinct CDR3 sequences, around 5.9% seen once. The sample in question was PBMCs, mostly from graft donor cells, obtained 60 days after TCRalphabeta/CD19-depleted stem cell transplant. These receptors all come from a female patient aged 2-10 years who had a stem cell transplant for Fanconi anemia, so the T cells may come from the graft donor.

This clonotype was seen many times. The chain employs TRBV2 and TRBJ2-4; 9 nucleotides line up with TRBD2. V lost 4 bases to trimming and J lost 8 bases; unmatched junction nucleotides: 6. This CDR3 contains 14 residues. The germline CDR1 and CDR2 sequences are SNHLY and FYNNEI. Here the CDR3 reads CASSVNSGSYIQYF. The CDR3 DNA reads TGTGCCAGCAGTGTCAATAGCGGGAGTTACATTCAGTACTTC.

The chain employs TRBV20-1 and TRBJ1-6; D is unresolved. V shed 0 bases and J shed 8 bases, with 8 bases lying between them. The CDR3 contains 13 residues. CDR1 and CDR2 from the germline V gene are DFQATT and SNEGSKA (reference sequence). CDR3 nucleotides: TGCAGTGCTAGAGATTTACGGGATTCACCCCTCCACTTT. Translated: CSARDLRDSPLHF.

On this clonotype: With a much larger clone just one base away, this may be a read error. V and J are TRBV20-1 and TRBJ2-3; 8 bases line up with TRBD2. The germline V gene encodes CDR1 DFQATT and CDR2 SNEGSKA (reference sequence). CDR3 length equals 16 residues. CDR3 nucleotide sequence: TGCTGTGCTAGAGATCACGGCAGCGGGAGCGCAGATACGCAGTATTTT. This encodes CCARDHGSGSADTQYF.

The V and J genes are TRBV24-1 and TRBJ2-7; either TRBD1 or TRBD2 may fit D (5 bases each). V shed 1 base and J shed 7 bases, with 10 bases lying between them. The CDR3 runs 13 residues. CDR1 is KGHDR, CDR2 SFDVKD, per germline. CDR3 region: CATSDFPREEQYF. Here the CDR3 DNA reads TGTGCCACCAGTGATTTCCCCAGGGAGGAGCAGTACTTC.

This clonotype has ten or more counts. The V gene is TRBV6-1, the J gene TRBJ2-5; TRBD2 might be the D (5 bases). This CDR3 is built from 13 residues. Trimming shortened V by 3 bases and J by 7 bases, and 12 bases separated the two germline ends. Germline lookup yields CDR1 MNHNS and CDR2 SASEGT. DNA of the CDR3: TGTGCCAGCAGTGATCAGAGGGTAGGGACCCAGTACTTC. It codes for CASSDQRVGTQYF.

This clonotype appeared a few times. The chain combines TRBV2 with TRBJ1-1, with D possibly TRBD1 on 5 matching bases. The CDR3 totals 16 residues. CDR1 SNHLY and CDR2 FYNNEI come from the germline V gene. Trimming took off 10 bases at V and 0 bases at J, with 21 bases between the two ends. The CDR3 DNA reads TGTGCCACAACGTCAGGGCCGGGGAGGATGAACACTGAAGCTTTCTTT. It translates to CATTSGPGRMNTEAFF.

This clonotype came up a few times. The CDR3: CASSRTEPLKGWNTEAFF. CDR3 nucleotide sequence: TGTGCCAGCTCACGCACTGAACCCCTTAAGGGGTGGAACACTGAAGCTTTCTTT. The chain combines TRBV18 with TRBJ1-1, with D possibly being TRBD1 (5 bases). The germline V gene encodes CDR1 KGHSH and CDR2 LQKENI. This CDR3 is built from 18 residues. Trimming pared 4 bases from V and 1 base from J, leaving 22 bases between.

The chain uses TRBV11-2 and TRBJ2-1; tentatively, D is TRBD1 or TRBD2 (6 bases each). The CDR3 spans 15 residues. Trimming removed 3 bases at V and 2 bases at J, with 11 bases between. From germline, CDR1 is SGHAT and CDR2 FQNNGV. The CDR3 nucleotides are TGTGCCAGCAGCTTTAACGGGGGCCCCTACAATGAGCAGTTCTTC. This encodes CASSFNGGPYNEQFF.

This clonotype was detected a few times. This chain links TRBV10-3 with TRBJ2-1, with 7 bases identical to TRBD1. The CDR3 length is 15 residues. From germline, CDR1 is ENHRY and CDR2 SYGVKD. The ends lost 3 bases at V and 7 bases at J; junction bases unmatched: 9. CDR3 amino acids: CAISDSDRVWNEQFF. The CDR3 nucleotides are TGTGCCATCAGTGACTCAGACAGGGTCTGGAATGAGCAGTTCTTC.

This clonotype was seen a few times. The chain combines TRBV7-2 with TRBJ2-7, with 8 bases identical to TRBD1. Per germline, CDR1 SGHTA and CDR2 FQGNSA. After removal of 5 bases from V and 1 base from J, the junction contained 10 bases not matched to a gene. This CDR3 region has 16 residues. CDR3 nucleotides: TGTGCCAGCAGCCCACGGGACAGGAGTATTTCCTACGAGCAGTACTTC. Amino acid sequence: CASSPRDRSISYEQYF.

The CDR3 nucleotides are TGCAGTGCTAGAGCCCGTACCCCGACCTGGGGGAGTGGCTACGAGCAGTACTTC. Protein sequence: CSARARTPTWGSGYEQYF. The rearrangement links TRBV20-1 to TRBJ2-7; the D gene could be TRBD1 or TRBD2 (5 bases each). Trimming stripped 1 base from V and 3 bases from J, with 25 bases between. This CDR3 is built from 18 residues. Germline-derived CDR1 and CDR2 are DFQATT and SNEGSKA (reference sequence).

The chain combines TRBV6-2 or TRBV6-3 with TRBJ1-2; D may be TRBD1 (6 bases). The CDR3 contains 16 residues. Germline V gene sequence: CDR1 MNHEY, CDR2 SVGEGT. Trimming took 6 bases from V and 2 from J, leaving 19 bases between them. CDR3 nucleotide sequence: TGTGCCAGCAGGCCAATCTCCCTAACAGGGAACTATGGCTACACCTTC. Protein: CASRPISLTGNYGYTF.

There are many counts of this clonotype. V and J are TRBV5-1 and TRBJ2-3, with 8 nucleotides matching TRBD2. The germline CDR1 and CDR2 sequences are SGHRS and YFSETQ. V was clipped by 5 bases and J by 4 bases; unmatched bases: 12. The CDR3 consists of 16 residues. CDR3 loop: CASRSQSRGGSDTQYF. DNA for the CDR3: TGCGCCAGCAGATCTCAAAGTCGGGGGGGCTCAGATACGCAGTATTTT.

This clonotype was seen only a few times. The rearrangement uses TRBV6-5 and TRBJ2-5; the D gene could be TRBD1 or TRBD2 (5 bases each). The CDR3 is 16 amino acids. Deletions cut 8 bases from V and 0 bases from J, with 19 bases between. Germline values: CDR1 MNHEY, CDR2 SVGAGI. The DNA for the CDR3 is TGTGCCAGCTGCCTTACTCCGGGACCAAACCAAGAGACCCAGTACTTC. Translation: CASCLTPGPNQETQYF.

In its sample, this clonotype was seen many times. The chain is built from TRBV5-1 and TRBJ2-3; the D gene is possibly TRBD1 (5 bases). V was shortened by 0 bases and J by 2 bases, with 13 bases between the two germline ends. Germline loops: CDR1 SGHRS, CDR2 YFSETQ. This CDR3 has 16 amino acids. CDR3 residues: CASSLEPRGHTDTQYF. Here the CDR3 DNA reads TGCGCCAGCAGCTTGGAGCCAAGGGGCCACACAGATACGCAGTATTTT.

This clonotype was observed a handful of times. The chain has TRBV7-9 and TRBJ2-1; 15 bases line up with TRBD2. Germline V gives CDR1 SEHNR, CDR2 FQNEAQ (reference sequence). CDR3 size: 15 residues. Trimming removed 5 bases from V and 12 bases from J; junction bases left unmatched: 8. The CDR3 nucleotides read TGTGCCAGCAGCCTGGGACTAGCGGGGGGTCTTCGGCAGTTCTTC. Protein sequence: CASSLGLAGGLRQFF.

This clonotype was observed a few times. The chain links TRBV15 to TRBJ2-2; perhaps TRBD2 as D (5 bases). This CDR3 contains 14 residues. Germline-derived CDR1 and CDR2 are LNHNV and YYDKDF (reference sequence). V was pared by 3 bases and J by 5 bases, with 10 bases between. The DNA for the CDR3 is TGTGCCACCAGCAGTGAGGGTCGGACCGGGGAGCTGTTTTTT. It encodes CATSSEGRTGELFF. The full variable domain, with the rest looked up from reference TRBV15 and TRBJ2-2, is DAMVIQNPRYQVTQFGKPVTLSCSQTLNHNVMYWYQQKSSQAPKLLFHYYDKDFNNEADTPDNFQSRRPNTSFCFLDIRSPGLGDTAMYLCATSSEGRTGELFFGEGSRLTVL.

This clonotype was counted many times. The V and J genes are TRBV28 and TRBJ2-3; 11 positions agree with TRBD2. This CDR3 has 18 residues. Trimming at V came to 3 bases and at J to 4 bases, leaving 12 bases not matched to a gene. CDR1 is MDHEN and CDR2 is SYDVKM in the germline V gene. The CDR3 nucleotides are TGTGCCAGCAGTTTGACTAGCGGGGCGGTCTTGGTTTCAGATACGCAGTATTTT. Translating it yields CASSLTSGAVLVSDTQYF.

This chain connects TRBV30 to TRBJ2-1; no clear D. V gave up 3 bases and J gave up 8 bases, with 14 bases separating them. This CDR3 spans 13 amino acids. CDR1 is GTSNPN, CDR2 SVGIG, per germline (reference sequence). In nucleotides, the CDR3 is TGTGCCTGGAGATCCCAAGGATCGGATGAGCAGTTCTTC. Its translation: CAWRSQGSDEQFF.

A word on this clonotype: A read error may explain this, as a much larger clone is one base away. CDR3 residues: CASLRSRTYEQYF. The CDR3 nucleotides read TGTGCCAGCTTAAGGAGCAGAACCTACGAGCAGTACTTC. The gene calls are TRBV2 and TRBJ2-7; D remains unclear. The CDR3 length is 13 residues. Trimming shortened V by 8 bases and J by 2 bases, and 13 bases separated the two germline ends. The germline gives CDR1 SNHLY, CDR2 FYNNEI.